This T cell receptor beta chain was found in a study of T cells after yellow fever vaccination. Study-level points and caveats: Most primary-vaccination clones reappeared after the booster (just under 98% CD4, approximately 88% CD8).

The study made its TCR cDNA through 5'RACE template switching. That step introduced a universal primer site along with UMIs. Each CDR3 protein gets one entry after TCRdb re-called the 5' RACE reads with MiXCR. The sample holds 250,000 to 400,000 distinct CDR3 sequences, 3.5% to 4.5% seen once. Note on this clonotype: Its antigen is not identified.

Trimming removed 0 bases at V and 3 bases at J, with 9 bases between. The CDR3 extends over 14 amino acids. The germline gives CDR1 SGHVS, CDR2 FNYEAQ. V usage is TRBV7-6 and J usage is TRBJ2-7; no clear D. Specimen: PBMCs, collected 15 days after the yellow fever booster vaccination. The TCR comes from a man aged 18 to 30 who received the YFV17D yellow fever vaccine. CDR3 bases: TGTGCCAGCAGCTTAGCGCAAGGCGTCTACGAGCAGTACTTC. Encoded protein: CASSLAQGVYEQYF.